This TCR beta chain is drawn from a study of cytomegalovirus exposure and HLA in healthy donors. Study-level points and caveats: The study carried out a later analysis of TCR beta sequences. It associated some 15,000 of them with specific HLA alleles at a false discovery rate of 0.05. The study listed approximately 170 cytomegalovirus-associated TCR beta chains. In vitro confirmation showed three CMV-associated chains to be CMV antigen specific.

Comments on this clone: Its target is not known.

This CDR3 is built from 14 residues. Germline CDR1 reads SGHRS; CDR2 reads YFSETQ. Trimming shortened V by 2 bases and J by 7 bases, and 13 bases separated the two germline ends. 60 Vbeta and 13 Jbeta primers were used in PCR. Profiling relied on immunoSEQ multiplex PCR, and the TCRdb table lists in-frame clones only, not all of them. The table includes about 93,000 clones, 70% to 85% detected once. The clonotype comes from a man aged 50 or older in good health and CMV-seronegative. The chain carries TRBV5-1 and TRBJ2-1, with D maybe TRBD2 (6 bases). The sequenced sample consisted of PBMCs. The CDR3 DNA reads TGCGCCAGCAGCTTCCCCGGCGGGGCAAATGAGCAGTTCTTC. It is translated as CASSFPGGANEQFF.